The present TCR beta chain was sequenced within a study of regulatory T cells in long-lasting Graves disease. As for time point: persistent/refractory GD, antithyroid drugs over 5 years with positive TRAb. PBMC-extracted RNA yielded the TCR library. In this sample, this clonotype turned up a few times. A much larger clone differs from this one at a single base, so this may be a read error. Combining iRepertoire HTBI primers with Arm-PCR of CDR3 regions, the authors built TCR beta libraries. TCRdb processed the multiplex PCR reads anew with MiXCR; each CDR3 protein has one entry. Among about 430,000 distinct CDR3 sequences, 21% were seen once, and the ten largest hold over 11%. The sequences come from peripheral blood mononuclear cells (PBMCs), collected when the disease was refractory, from a patient treated with antithyroid drugs. The TCR originated in a female donor with Graves disease.

CDR3 sequence reads: CAGNYEQYF. The CDR3 coding sequence is TGTGCCGGCAACTACGAGCAGTACTTC. The chain has TRBV6-2 or TRBV6-3 and TRBJ2-7; no definite D call. The CDR3 contains 9 residues. Germline V gene lookup returns CDR1 MNHEY and CDR2 SVGEGT. V gave up 11 bases and J gave up 3 bases, with 5 bases separating them.